This is a list of T cell receptor beta chains from one sample in a study of blood T cell repertoires in COVID-19. TCRdb's table, derived via immunoSEQ multiplex PCR, lists solely in-frame clones and lacks some. The table lists under 200,000 clones, around 87% of them singletons. Source material: peripheral blood. The receptors here all came from an elderly woman with COVID-19, enrolled during active disease. CDR3s include the opening cysteine and the closing phenylalanine or tryptophan. Each record gives: J gene, D gene, CDR3 length, clone size, V gene, CDR3 protein, CDR3 DNA. A D gene is named only where the DNA matches it firmly. Clone size, where shown, is once, few, many, or a class for clones that have expanded.

TRBJ2-2	TRBD2	15	NA	TRBV7-3	CASSSSGSGTGELFF	TGTGCCAGCAGCTCGAGCGGGAGCGGAACCGGGGAGCTGTTTTTT
TRBJ2-3	TRBD2	15	NA	TRBV7-3	CASSPRTSGSDTQYF	TGTGCCAGCAGCCCGCGGACTAGCGGGAGTGATACGCAGTATTTT
TRBJ2-2	TRBD2	15	NA	TRBV27	CASTGLAGRLGELFF	TGTGCCAGCACCGGACTAGCGGGGAGACTCGGGGAGCTGTTTTTT
TRBJ1-5	NA	16	NA	TRBV19	CASSRGRSSSHQPQHF	TGTGCCAGTAGTAGAGGTCGATCTAGTTCCCATCAGCCCCAGCATTTT
TRBJ2-1	NA	15	few	TRBV7-2	CASSRTGALYNEQFF	TGTGCCAGCAGCCGCACAGGAGCACTCTACAATGAGCAGTTCTTC
TRBJ2-4	NA	15	NA	TRBV15	CATSRVDRGKNIQYF	TGTGCCACCAGCAGAGTTGACAGAGGAAAAAACATTCAGTACTTC
TRBJ1-2	TRBD1	15	NA	TRBV7-8	CASSLKDRTNYGYTF	TGTGCCAGCAGCTTAAAGGACAGGACTAACTATGGCTACACCTTC
TRBJ2-2	TRBD2	17	NA	TRBV27	CASSLWGGRADTGELFF	TGTGCCAGCAGTTTATGGGGCGGGAGGGCCGACACCGGGGAGCTGTTTTTT
TRBJ2-7	TRBD2	13	NA	TRBV7-9	CASSYGTNNEQYF	TGTGCCAGCAGCTACGGGACTAACAACGAGCAGTACTTC
TRBJ1-3	NA	15	NA	TRBV6-2/TRBV6-3	CASSYGRQVGNTIYF	TGTGCCAGCAGTTACGGGCGACAGGTTGGAAACACCATATATTTT
TRBJ1-5	NA	17	NA	TRBV3-1/TRBV3-2	CASSHLPKGRDNQPQHF	TGTGCCAGCAGCCACCTCCCTAAGGGCAGGGACAATCAGCCCCAGCATTTT
TRBJ1-2	NA	12	NA	TRBV2	CASSELSYGYTF	TGTGCCAGCAGTGAACTGAGCTATGGCTACACCTTC
TRBJ2-7	TRBD1	14	NA	TRBV5-1	CASSLSQGAQEQYF	TGCGCCAGCAGCTTGTCACAGGGGGCTCAGGAGCAGTACTTC
TRBJ1-2	NA	16	NA	TRBV19	CASSIEIGPRGYGYTF	TGTGCCAGTAGTATAGAAATCGGCCCGAGAGGGTATGGCTACACCTTC
TRBJ1-3	TRBD1	15	few	TRBV19	CASSMDRAAGNTIYF	TGTGCCAGTAGTATGGACAGGGCGGCCGGAAACACCATATATTTT
TRBJ1-1	NA	10	once	TRBV28	CATSTGEAFF	TGTGCCACTTCAACTGGTGAAGCTTTCTTT
TRBJ1-1	NA	12	few	TRBV19	CASRWGVTEAFF	TGTGCCAGTCGGTGGGGCGTCACTGAAGCTTTCTTT
TRBJ2-1	TRBD2	16	NA	TRBV20-1	CSASARTSGYYNEQFF	TGCAGTGCTAGTGCCCGGACTAGCGGATACTACAATGAGCAGTTCTTC
TRBJ2-1	TRBD1	17	NA	TRBV7-9	CASSARVSDRVYNEQFF	TGTGCCAGCAGCGCCAGGGTGTCGGACAGGGTCTACAATGAGCAGTTCTTC
TRBJ1-6	NA	14	NA	TRBV7-2	CASSLRGNNSPLHF	TGTGCCAGCAGCTTGAGAGGGAACAATTCACCCCTCCACTTT
TRBJ1-2	NA	14	NA	TRBV10-3	CAISDGGRNYGYTF	TGTGCCATCAGTGACGGAGGGAGGAACTATGGCTACACCTTC
TRBJ2-2	TRBD1	16	NA	TRBV5-1	CASSGQGQMNTGELFF	TGCGCCAGCTCCGGACAGGGCCAAATGAACACCGGGGAGCTGTTTTTT
TRBJ2-7	TRBD1	13	NA	TRBV12-3/TRBV12-4	CASRTGVSYEQYF	TGTGCCAGCAGAACAGGGGTCTCTTACGAGCAGTACTTC
TRBJ2-7	TRBD2	14	NA	TRBV11-1	CASGAGGRSYEQYF	TGTGCCAGCGGAGCGGGAGGGCGCTCCTACGAGCAGTACTTC
TRBJ1-2	NA	14	NA	TRBV6-6	CASRGHRSHYGYTF	TGTGCCAGCAGGGGACACCGCTCCCACTATGGCTACACCTTC
TRBJ2-3	TRBD2	17	NA	TRBV28	CASSSPWGAGDTDTQYF	TGTGCCAGCAGTTCCCCTTGGGGAGCGGGAGACACAGATACGCAGTATTTT